The sequence of this T cell receptor (beta chain) was determined in a study of cytomegalovirus exposure and HLA in healthy donors. Study background: One earlier analysis, a look at 150 million to 200 million T cells, found around 110 million unique TCR beta sequences.

Researchers ran the PCR with 60 Vbeta and 13 Jbeta primers. Generated by immunoSEQ multiplex PCR, the TCRdb table keeps only in-frame clones and is missing some. The table includes about 270,000 clones, around 86% detected once. The sequencing input was PBMCs. The TCR sequence derives from a man aged 35 to 55 in good health and CMV-seropositive.

This CDR3 is CAWSLRGRLNTEAFF. CDR3 nucleotides: TGTGCCTGGAGTCTCAGGGGGCGCCTGAACACTGAAGCTTTCTTT. The chain is built from TRBV30 and TRBJ1-1, with 8 bases aligning to TRBD1. V was clipped by 2 bases and J by 0 bases; unmatched bases: 5. CDR1 is GTSNPN, CDR2 SVGIG, per germline (reference sequence). This CDR3 comprises 15 residues.